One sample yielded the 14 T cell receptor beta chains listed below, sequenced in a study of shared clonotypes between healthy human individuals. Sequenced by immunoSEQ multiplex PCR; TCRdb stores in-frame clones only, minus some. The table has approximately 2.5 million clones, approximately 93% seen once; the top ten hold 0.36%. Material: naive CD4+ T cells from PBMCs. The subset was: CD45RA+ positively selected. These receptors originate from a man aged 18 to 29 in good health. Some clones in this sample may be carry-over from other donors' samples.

This CDR3 reads CASSPYRVPGGYGYTF. In DNA form, the CDR3 reads TGTGCCAGCAGCCCATACAGGGTTCCCGGGGGCTATGGCTACACCTTC. The chain links TRBV7-8 to TRBJ1-2; tentative D call: TRBD1 (6 bases). Germline V CDR1 and CDR2: SGHVS, FQNEAQ. This CDR3 region has 16 residues. V shed 5 bases and J shed 4 bases, with 20 bases lying between them.

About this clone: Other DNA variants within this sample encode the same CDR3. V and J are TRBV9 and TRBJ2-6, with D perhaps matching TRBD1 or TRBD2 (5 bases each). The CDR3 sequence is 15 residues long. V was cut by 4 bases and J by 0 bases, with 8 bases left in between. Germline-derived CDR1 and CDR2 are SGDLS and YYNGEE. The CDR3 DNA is TGTGCCAGCAGCCGGGGCGACTCTGGGGCCAACGTCCTGACTTTC. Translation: CASSRGDSGANVLTF.

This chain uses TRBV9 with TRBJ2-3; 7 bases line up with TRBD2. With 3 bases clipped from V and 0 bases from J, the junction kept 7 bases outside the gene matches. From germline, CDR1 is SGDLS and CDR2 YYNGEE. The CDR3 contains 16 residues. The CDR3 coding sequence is TGTGCCAGCAGCGCACCCTCGGGACTAAGCACAGATACGCAGTATTTT. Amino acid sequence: CASSAPSGLSTDTQYF.

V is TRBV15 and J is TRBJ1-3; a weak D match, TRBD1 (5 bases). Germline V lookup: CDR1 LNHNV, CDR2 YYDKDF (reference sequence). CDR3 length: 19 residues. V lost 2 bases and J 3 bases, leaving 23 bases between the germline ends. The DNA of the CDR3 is TGTGCCACCAGCAGACCCCTGGGGCAGACAATTGCTAATGGAAACACCATATATTTT. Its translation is CATSRPLGQTIANGNTIYF.

The CDR3 nucleotides read TGTGCCAGCAGTTCAGGGACCTACACTGAAGCTTTCTTT. The encoded protein is CASSSGTYTEAFF. This chain connects TRBV6-5 to TRBJ1-1, with TRBD1 as a possible D gene (5 bases). Germline V gene sequence: CDR1 MNHEY, CDR2 SVGAGI. The CDR3 runs 13 residues. The germline V and J ends were trimmed by 4 bases and 3 bases, with 9 bases remaining between them.

The CDR3 protein is CASSWDRGGNTIYF. The CDR3 DNA reads as TGTGCCAGCAGCTGGGACAGGGGTGGAAACACCATATATTTT. The rearrangement uses TRBV11-2 and TRBJ1-3, with 10 positions matching TRBD1. The germline gives CDR1 SGHAT, CDR2 FQNNGV. The CDR3 has 14 amino acids. Trimming cost V 4 bases and J 3 bases; bases outside gene matches: 0.

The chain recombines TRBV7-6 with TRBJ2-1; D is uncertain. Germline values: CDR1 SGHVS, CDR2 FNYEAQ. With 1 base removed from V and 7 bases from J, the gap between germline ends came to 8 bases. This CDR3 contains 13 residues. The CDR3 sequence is CASSLDERNEQFF. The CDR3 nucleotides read TGTGCCAGCAGCTTAGACGAGCGAAATGAGCAGTTCTTC.

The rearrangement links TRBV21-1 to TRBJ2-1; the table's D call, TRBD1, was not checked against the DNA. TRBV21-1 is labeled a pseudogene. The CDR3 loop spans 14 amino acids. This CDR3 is CASSKTGSYNEQFF. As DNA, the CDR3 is TGTGCCAGCAGCAAAACAGGCTCCTACAATGAGCAGTTCTTC.

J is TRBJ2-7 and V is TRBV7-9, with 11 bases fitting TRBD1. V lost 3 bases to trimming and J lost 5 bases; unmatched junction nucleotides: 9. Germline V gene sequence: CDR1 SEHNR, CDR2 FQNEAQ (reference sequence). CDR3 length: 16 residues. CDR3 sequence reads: CASSFSGTGGVHEQYF. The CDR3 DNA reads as TGTGCCAGCAGCTTCTCCGGGACAGGGGGAGTCCACGAGCAGTACTTC.

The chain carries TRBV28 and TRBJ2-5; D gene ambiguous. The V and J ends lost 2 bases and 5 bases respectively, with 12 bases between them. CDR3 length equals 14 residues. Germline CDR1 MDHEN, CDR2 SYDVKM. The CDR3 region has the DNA TGTGCCAGCAGTTTAGAGTTGGCGACGGAGACCCAGTACTTC. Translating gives CASSLELATETQYF. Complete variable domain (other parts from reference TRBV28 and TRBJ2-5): DVKVTQSSRYLVKRTGEKVFLECVQDMDHENMFWYRQDPGLGLRLIYFSYDVKMKEKGDIPEGYSVSREKKERFSLILESASTNQTSMYLCASSLELATETQYFGPGTRLLVL.

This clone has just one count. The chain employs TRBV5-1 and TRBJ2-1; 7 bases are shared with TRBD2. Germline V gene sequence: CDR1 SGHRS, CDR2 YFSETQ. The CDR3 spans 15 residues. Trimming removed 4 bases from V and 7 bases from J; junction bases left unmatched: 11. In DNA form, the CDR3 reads TGCGCCAGCAGCCTGGGTGCGGGAGTTCAGAATGAGCAGTTCTTC. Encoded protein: CASSLGAGVQNEQFF.

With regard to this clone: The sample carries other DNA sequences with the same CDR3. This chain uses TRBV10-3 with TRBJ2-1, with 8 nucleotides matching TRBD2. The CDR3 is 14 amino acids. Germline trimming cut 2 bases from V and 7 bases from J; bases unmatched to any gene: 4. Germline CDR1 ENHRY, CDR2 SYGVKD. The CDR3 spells CAISERGGGNEQFF. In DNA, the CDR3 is TGTGCCATCAGTGAGCGGGGGGGAGGGAATGAGCAGTTCTTC.

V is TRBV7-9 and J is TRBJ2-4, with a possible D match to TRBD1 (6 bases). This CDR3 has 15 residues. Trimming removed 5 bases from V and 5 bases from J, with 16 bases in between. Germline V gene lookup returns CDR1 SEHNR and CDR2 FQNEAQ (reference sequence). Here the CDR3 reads CASSPPPGVENIQYF. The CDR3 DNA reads TGTGCCAGCAGCCCCCCCCCAGGGGTAGAAAACATTCAGTACTTC.

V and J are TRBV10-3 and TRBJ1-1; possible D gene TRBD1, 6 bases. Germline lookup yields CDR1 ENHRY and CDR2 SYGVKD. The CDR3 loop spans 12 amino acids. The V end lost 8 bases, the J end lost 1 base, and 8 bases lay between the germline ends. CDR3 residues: CAIGGPNTEAFF. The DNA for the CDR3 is TGTGCCATCGGGGGGCCGAACACTGAAGCTTTCTTT.